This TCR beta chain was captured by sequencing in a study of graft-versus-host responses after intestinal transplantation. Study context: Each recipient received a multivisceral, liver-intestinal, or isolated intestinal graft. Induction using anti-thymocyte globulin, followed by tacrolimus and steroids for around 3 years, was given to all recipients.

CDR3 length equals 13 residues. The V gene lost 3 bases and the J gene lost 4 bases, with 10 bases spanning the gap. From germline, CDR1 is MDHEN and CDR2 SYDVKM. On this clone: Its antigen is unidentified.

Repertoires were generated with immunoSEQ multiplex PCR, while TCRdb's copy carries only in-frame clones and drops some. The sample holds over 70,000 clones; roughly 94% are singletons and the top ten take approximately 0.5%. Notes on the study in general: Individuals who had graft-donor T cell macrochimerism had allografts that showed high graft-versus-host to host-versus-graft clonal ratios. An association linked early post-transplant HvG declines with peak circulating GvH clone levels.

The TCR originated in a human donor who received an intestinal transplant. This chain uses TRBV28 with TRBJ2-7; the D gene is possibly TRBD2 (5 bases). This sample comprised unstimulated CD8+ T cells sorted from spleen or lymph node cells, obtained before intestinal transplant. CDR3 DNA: TGTGCCAGCAGTTTGAGGGTCGGGTACGAGCAGTACTTC. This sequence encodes CASSLRVGYEQYF.